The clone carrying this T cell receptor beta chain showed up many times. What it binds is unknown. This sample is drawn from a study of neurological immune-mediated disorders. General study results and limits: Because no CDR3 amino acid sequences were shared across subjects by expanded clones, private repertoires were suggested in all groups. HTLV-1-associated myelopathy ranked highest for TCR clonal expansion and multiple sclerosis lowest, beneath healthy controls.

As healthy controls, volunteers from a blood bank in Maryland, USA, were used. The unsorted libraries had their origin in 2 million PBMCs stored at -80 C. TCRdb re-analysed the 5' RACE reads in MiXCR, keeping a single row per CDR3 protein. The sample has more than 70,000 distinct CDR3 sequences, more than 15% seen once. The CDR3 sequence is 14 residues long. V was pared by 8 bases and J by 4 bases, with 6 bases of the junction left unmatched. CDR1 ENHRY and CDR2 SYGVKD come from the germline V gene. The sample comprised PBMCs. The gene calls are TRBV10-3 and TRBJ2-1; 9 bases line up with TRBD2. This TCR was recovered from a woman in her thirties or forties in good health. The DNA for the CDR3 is TGTGCCATCGGAGTAGCGGGGGTATACAATGAGCAGTTCTTC. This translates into CAIGVAGVYNEQFF.